The 14 T cell receptor beta chains reported below all come from one sample, sequenced in a study of blood T cell repertoires in COVID-19. TCRdb's table, derived via immunoSEQ multiplex PCR, lists solely in-frame clones and lacks some. The table lists fewer than 350,000 clones, roughly 90% of them singletons. Source material: peripheral blood. The receptor source for this set is a woman aged 25 to 45 with COVID-19, enrolled during active disease.

This clone showed up just once. The chain is built from TRBV12-3 or TRBV12-4 and TRBJ2-1, with no clear D. This CDR3 region has 13 residues. V lost 6 bases, J lost 4 bases, and 10 bases lay in between. CDR3 in DNA: TGTGCCAGCAGATTTAAAAATTACAATGAGCAGTTCTTC. Protein: CASRFKNYNEQFF.

V is TRBV27 and J is TRBJ1-5; the D is unclear. Germline V gene lookup returns CDR1 MNHEY and CDR2 SMNVEV (reference sequence). This CDR3 has 13 residues. Trimming cost V 6 bases and J 4 bases, with 10 bases left between them. CDR3 DNA sequence: TGTGCCAGCAGCTGGGCCCCTAATCAGCCCCAGCATTTT. Translation gives CASSWAPNQPQHF.

V usage is TRBV6-1 and J usage is TRBJ1-5, with D possibly matching TRBD1 (5 bases). Germline values: CDR1 MNHNS, CDR2 SASEGT. Trimming removed 0 bases from V and 0 bases from J, with 12 bases in between. The CDR3 has 17 residues. The DNA for the CDR3 is TGTGCCAGCAGTGAAGCTCGGGGGAGGGGTAGCAATCAGCCCCAGCATTTT. It encodes CASSEARGRGSNQPQHF.

The chain employs TRBV4-1 and TRBJ2-7; no firm D call. The CDR3 loop spans 15 amino acids. Between the trimmed V and J ends, which lost 5 bases and 0 bases, there was a span of 14 bases. The V gene's germline CDR1 is MGHRA and CDR2 YSYEKL. For the CDR3, the DNA is TGCGCCAGCAGCAGACCGCAGGAAAACTCCTACGAGCAGTACTTC. Amino acids: CASSRPQENSYEQYF.

Only one count was recorded for this clone. V and J are TRBV6-5 and TRBJ1-1, with D unclear. Germline V gene data show CDR1 as MNHEY and CDR2 as SVGAGI. This CDR3 is built from 14 residues. V gave up 2 bases and J gave up 4 bases, with 11 bases separating them. The CDR3 sequence: CASSYLLGSTEAFF. The DNA for the CDR3 is TGTGCCAGCAGTTACCTGCTCGGGAGCACTGAAGCTTTCTTT.

The chain carries TRBV11-2 and TRBJ2-3; TRBD2 matches 7 bases. There are 15 residues in the CDR3. J was trimmed by 4 bases and V by 1 base; bases with no gene match: 5. Germline V lookup: CDR1 SGHAT, CDR2 FQNNGV. CDR3 bases: TGTGCCAGCAGCTTAGTCGGGGGGACGGCAGATACGCAGTATTTT. Its translation: CASSLVGGTADTQYF.

The chain has TRBV3-1 (or the pseudogene TRBV3-2) and TRBJ2-5, with no clear D. Germline CDR1 is LGHDT and CDR2 is YNNKEL (reference sequence). The CDR3 has 13 amino acids. V was pared by 4 bases and J by 4 bases, with 10 bases between. The CDR3 loop reads CASSPWAGETQYF. The DNA of the CDR3 is TGTGCCAGCAGCCCCTGGGCAGGAGAGACCCAGTACTTC.

The J gene is TRBJ2-7, the V gene TRBV29-1; D is undetermined. V dropped 7 bases and J dropped 1 base, with 11 bases sitting between them. Germline V lookup: CDR1 SQVTM, CDR2 ANQGSEA. The CDR3 has 12 amino acids. This chain's CDR3 is CSAVGRSYEQYF. CDR3 in DNA: TGCAGCGCTGTGGGCAGGTCCTACGAGCAGTACTTC.

This clone was detected a few times. The V gene is TRBV7-9, the J gene TRBJ1-1; 7 bases line up with TRBD1. The germline gives CDR1 SEHNR, CDR2 FQNEAQ (reference sequence). V dropped 3 bases and J dropped 0; count of bases not matched to a gene: 7. This CDR3 is built from 16 residues. CDR3 loop: CASSFLGTDMNTEAFF. In nucleotides, the CDR3 is TGTGCCAGCAGCTTTTTAGGGACAGACATGAACACTGAAGCTTTCTTT.

The genes are TRBV7-6 and TRBJ1-1; D perhaps matches TRBD1 (5 bases). Germline loops: CDR1 SGHVS, CDR2 FNYEAQ. Trimming took 3 bases from V and 4 from J, leaving 15 bases between them. CDR3 length equals 15 residues. For the CDR3, the DNA is TGTGCCAGCAGCTTTCCGCACGGACAAGGCACTGAAGCTTTCTTT. The encoded protein is CASSFPHGQGTEAFF.

In this sample, this clone turned up once. This sequence joins TRBV7-9 and TRBJ1-2, with unresolved D. V was trimmed by 5 bases and J by 4 bases, leaving 11 bases between them. The CDR3 extends over 13 amino acids. Germline lookup yields CDR1 SEHNR and CDR2 FQNEAQ (reference sequence). The CDR3 region has the DNA TGTGCCAGCAGCGTCGCCACACCCTATGGCTACACCTTC. Its translation is CASSVATPYGYTF.

This clone was detected once. The chain couples TRBV2 to TRBJ1-1, with no clear D. The V gene's germline CDR1 is SNHLY and CDR2 FYNNEI. This CDR3 has 13 residues. V lost 3 bases and J lost 0, with 5 bases in between. CDR3 nucleotides: TGTGCCAGCAGTGACCCCGTGAACACTGAAGCTTTCTTT. It encodes CASSDPVNTEAFF. Using reference TRBV2 and TRBJ1-1 for the parts outside the CDR3, the full variable domain is EPEVTQTPSHQVTQMGQEVILRCVPISNHLYFYWYRQILGQKVEFLVSFYNNEISEKSEIFDDQFSVERPDGSNFTLKIRSTKLEDSAMYFCASSDPVNTEAFFGQGTRLTVV.

This clone was observed a handful of times. This chain uses TRBV6-5 with TRBJ2-4, with 9 bases matching TRBD2. Germline V gives CDR1 MNHEY, CDR2 SVGAGI. V lost 6 bases, J lost 4 bases, and 7 bases stayed unmatched. This CDR3 has 15 residues. CDR3 in amino acids: CASRAGGSGKNIQYF. DNA for the CDR3: TGTGCCAGCAGAGCGGGGGGCTCGGGGAAAAACATTCAGTACTTC.

This chain links TRBV28 with TRBJ2-5; 8 nucleotides match TRBD1. V trimming: 7 bases; J trimming: 0 bases; junction bases outside the gene matches: 10. CDR3 length equals 16 residues. In germline, CDR1 is MDHEN, CDR2 SYDVKM. DNA for the CDR3: TGTGCCAGCACCCCATCAGGGGGCGCGAACCAAGAGACCCAGTACTTC. Protein: CASTPSGGANQETQYF.